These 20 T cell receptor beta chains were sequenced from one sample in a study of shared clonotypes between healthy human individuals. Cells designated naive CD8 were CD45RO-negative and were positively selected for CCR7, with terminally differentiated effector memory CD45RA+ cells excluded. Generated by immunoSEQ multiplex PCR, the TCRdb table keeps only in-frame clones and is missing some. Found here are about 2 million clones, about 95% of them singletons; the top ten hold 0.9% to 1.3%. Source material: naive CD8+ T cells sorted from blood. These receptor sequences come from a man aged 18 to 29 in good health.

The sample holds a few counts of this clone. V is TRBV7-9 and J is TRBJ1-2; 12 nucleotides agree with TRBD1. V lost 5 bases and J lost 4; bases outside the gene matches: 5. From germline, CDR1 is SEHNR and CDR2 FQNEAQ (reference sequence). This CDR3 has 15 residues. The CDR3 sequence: CASSPRDRGPYGYTF. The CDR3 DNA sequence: TGTGCCAGCAGCCCGAGGGACAGGGGGCCCTATGGCTACACCTTC.

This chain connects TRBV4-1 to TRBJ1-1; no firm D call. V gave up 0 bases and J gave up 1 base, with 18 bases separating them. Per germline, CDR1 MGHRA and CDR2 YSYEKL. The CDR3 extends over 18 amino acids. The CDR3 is CASSQDSWVREENTEAFF. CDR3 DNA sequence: TGCGCCAGCAGCCAAGATTCCTGGGTTCGTGAGGAGAACACTGAAGCTTTCTTT.

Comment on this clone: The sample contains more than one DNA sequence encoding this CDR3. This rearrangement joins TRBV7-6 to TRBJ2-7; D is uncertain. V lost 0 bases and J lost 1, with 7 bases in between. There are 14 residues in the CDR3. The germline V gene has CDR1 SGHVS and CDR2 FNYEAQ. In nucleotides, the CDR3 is TGTGCCAGCAGCTTAGCCGGACGGTCCTACGAGCAGTACTTC. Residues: CASSLAGRSYEQYF.

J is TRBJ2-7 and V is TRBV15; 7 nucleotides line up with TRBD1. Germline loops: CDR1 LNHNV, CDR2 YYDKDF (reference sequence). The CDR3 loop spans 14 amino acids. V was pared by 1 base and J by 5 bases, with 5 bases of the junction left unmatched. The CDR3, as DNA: TGTGCCACCAGCAGAGGAACAGGGGCCCACGAGCAGTACTTC. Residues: CATSRGTGAHEQYF.

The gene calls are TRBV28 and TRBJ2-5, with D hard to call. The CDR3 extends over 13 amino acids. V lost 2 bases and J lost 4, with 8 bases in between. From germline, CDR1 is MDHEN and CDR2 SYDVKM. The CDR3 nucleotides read TGTGCCAGCAGTTTAGAACGGGTAGAGACCCAGTACTTC. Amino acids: CASSLERVETQYF.

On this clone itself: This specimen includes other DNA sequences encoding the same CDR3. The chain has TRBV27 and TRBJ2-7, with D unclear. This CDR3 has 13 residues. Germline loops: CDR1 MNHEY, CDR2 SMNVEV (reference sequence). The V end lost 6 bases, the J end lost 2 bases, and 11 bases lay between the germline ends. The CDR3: CASSPGRPYEQYF. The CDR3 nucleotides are TGTGCCAGCAGCCCCGGCCGGCCCTACGAGCAGTACTTC.

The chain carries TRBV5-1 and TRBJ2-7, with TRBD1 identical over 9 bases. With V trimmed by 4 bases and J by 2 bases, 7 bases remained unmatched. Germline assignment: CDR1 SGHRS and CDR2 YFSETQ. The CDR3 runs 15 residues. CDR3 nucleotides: TGCGCCAGCAGCCCGCAGGACAGGGGCCCCTACGAGCAGTACTTC. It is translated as CASSPQDRGPYEQYF.

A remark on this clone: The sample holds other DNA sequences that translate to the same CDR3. The CDR3 is CASSHIYNEQFF. In nucleotides, the CDR3 is TGCGCCAGCAGTCACATATACAATGAGCAGTTCTTC. V gene TRBV4-1 combines with J gene TRBJ2-1, with D unresolved. V lost 6 bases to trimming and J lost 4 bases, with 7 bases between them. Germline CDR1 is MGHRA and CDR2 is YSYEKL. The length of the CDR3 is 12 residues.

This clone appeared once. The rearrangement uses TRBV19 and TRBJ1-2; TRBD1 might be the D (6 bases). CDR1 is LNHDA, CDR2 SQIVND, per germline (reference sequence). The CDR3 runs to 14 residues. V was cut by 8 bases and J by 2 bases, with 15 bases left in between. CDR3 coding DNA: TGTGCCAGTTCTTTGACAGGCCCCAACTATGGCTACACCTTC. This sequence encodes CASSLTGPNYGYTF.

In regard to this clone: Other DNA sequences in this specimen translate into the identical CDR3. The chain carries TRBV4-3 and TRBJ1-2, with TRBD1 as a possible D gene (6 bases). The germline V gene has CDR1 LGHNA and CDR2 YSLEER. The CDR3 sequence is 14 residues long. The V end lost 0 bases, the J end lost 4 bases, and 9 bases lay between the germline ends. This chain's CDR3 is CASSQDRGGYGYTF. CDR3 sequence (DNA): TGCGCCAGCAGCCAAGATCGAGGGGGCTATGGCTACACCTTC.

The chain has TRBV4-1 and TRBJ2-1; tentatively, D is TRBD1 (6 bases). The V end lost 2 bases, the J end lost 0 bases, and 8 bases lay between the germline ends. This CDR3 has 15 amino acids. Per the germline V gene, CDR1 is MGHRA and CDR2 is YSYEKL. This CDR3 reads CASSQKDSSYNEQFF. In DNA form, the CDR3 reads TGCGCCAGCAGCCAAAAGGACAGCTCCTACAATGAGCAGTTCTTC.

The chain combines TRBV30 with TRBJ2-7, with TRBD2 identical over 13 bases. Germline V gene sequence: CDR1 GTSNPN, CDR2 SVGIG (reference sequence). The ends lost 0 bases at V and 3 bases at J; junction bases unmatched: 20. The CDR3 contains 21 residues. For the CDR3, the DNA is TGTGCCTGGAGTGTACTCGGACTAGCGGGAGACGGTAAGACGCCGAACTACGAGCAGTACTTC. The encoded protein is CAWSVLGLAGDGKTPNYEQYF.

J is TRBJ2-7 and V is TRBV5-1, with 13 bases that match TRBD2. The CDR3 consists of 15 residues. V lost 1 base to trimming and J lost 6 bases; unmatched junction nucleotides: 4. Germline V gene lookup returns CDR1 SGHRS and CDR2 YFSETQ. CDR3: CASSLRTSGSAEQYF. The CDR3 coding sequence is TGCGCCAGCAGCTTGAGGACTAGCGGGAGCGCCGAGCAGTACTTC.

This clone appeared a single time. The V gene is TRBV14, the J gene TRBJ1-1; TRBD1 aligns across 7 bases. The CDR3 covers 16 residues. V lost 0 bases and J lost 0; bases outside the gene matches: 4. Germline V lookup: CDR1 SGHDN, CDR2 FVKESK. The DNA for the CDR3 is TGTGCCAGCAGCCAAGAGGGACAGCTTATGAACACTGAAGCTTTCTTT. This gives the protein CASSQEGQLMNTEAFF.

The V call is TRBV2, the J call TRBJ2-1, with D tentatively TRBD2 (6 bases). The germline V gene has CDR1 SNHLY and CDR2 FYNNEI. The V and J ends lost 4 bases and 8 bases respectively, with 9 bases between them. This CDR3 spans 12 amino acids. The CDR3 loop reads CASSGEAYEQFF. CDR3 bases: TGTGCCAGCAGTGGGGAGGCCTATGAGCAGTTCTTC. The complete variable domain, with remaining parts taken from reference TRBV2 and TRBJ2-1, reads EPEVTQTPSHQVTQMGQEVILRCVPISNHLYFYWYRQILGQKVEFLVSFYNNEISEKSEIFDDQFSVERPDGSNFTLKIRSTKLEDSAMYFCASSGEAYEQFFGPGTRLTVL.

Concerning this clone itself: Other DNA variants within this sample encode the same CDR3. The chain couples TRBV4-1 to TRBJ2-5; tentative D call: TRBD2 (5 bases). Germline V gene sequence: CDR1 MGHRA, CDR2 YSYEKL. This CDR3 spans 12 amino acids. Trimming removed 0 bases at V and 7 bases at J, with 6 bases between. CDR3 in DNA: TGCGCCAGCAGCCAAGATGGAGGGACCCAGTACTTC. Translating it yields CASSQDGGTQYF.

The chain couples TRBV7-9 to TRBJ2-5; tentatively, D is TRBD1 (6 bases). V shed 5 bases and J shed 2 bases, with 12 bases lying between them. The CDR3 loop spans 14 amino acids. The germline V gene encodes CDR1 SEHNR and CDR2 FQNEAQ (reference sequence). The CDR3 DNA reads TGTGCCAGCAGCCCCGACAGGCTTCAAGAGACCCAGTACTTC. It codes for CASSPDRLQETQYF. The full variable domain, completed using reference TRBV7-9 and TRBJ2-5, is DTGVSQNPRHKITKRGQNVTFRCDPISEHNRLYWYRQTLGQGPEFLTYFQNEAQLEKSRLLSDRFSAERPKGSFSTLEIQRTEQGDSAMYLCASSPDRLQETQYFGPGTRLLVL.

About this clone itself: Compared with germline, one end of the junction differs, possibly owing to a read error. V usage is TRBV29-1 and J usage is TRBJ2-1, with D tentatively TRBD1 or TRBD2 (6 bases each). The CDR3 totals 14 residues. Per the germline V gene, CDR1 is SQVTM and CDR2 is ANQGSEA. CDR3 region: CSVEGGLTYNEQFF. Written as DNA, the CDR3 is TGCAGCGTCGAAGGGGGGCTCACCTACAATGAGCAGTTCTTC.

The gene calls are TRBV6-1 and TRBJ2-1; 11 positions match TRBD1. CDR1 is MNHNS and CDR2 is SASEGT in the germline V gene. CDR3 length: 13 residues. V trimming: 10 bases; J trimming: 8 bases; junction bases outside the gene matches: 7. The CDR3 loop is CANRRTGGYEQFF. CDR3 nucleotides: TGTGCCAATCGTAGGACAGGGGGCTATGAGCAGTTCTTC.

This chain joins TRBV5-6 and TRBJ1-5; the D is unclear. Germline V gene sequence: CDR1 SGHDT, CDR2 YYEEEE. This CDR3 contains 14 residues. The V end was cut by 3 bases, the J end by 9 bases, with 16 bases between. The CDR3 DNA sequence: TGTGCCAGCAGCTCCCTAAGAGGCGGCGGGCCCCAGCATTTT. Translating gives CASSSLRGGGPQHF.